Listed below are T cell receptor beta chains from one sample, sequenced in a study of blood T cell repertoires in COVID-19. The method was immunoSEQ multiplex PCR; TCRdb's version includes in-frame clones alone and lacks a portion of them. This table has 150,000 to 200,000 clones, roughly 80% appearing once. The specimen was PBMCs or T cells enriched from blood (not recorded which). The receptors derive from a man aged 45-65 years who had recovered from COVID-19. Both conserved end residues are part of each CDR3. The order of the fields is D gene, J gene, V gene, clone size, CDR3 DNA, CDR3 protein. D genes are given only for firm matches. Size is omitted from some rows. Given values are once, few, many or a class for expanded clones.

TRBD1 TRBJ2-7 TRBV7-6 . TGTGCCAGCAGCTTAGAAGTCGGGACAGCCTTATACGAGCAGTACTTC CASSLEVGTALYEQYF
. TRBJ2-2 TRBV4-2 . TGTGCCAGCAGCCAAGTCACAAAACCTGGTGCCGGGGAGCTGTTTTTT CASSQVTKPGAGELFF
. TRBJ1-2 TRBV3-1/TRBV3-2 . TGTGCCAGCAGCCAAGACTGGGCAGGGAACTATGGCTACACCTTC CASSQDWAGNYGYTF
TRBD1 TRBJ2-1 TRBV5-1 . TGCGCCAGCAGCACCGGGACAGGGTTTGAGCAGTTCTTC CASSTGTGFEQFF
TRBD2 TRBJ2-7 TRBV15 . TGTGCCACCAGCAGAGAGGCTAGCGGGGGATACGAGCAGTACTTC CATSREASGGYEQYF
. TRBJ1-2 TRBV15 once TGTGCCACCGCTACCCGTTCCTATGGCTACACCTTC CATATRSYGYTF
. TRBJ2-5 TRBV2 . TGTGCCAGCAGTCAATGGACAGCGTATCAAGAGACCCAGTACTTC CASSQWTAYQETQYF
TRBD2 TRBJ2-7 TRBV4-2 few TGTGCCAGCAGCCAAGAAGAAAGCGGGGGTTCCTACGAGCAGTACTTC CASSQEESGGSYEQYF
. TRBJ1-1 TRBV18 . TGTGCCAGCTCACCAGGGACACAGAACACTGAAGCTTTCTTT CASSPGTQNTEAFF
. TRBJ1-4 TRBV6-5 . TGTGCCAGCAGTTACAGGGAGTTTGAAAAACTGTTTTTT CASSYREFEKLFF
TRBD1 TRBJ2-5 TRBV7-2 . TGTGCCAGCAGCTACTCGACAGGGGGCGGGGCGGAGACCCAGTACTTC CASSYSTGGGAETQYF
. TRBJ2-7 TRBV21-1 . TGTGCCAGCAGCAAGGCGGACCTTGACAGGGGGATCGGGGAGCAGTACTTC CASSKADLDRGIGEQYF
. TRBJ1-5 TRBV7-2 . TGTGCCAGCAGCTTAGCCAGAAATCAGCCCCAGCATTTT CASSLARNQPQHF
TRBD2 TRBJ2-3 TRBV10-3 . TGTGCCATCAGTAGTAGCGGGGGGGAGCGCGGGGATACGCAGTATTTT CAISSSGGERGDTQYF
. TRBJ2-7 TRBV3-1/TRBV3-2 . TGTGCCAGCAGCCGCGGTGGGGGCGGCCTCTCCTACGAGCAGTACTTC CASSRGGGGLSYEQYF
TRBD2 TRBJ2-1 TRBV7-9 . TGTGCCAGCAGCCCCCGGGGTAGCGGGGGAGACAATGAGCAGTTCTTC CASSPRGSGGDNEQFF
TRBD2 TRBJ2-1 TRBV29-1 once TGCAGCGTTGAAACTGGTCTAGCGGGGGCCGGGGGCCGGTTTGATGAGCAGTTCTTC CSVETGLAGAGGRFDEQFF
TRBD1 TRBJ1-2 TRBV3-1/TRBV3-2 . TGTGCCAGCAGCCAAGGGACAGGGAGGTACTATGGCTACACCTTC CASSQGTGRYYGYTF
TRBD1 TRBJ1-6 TRBV20-1 . TGCAGTGCTAGTTCCCAGGGGGCGATTTCACCCCTCCACTTT CSASSQGAISPLHF
. TRBJ2-2 TRBV24-1 . TGTGCCACCAGTGACCTTTTGGCTCCCGGGGAGCTGTTTTTT CATSDLLAPGELFF
TRBD1 TRBJ1-4 TRBV6-5 . TGTGCCAGCAGCTGGGACAGGGGGCCTGAAAAACTGTTTTTT CASSWDRGPEKLFF
TRBD1 TRBJ1-1 TRBV11-3 . TGTGCCAGCAGCTCCGGAACCGGGACAGGGGTTACCACTGAAGCTTTCTTT CASSSGTGTGVTTEAFF
. TRBJ2-5 TRBV27 . TGTGCCAGCGCGGGATTTATGGAGGAGACCCAGTACTTC CASAGFMEETQYF
. TRBJ1-3 TRBV12-5 once TGTGCTAGTGGCCTAAACACCATATATTTT CASGLNTIYF
. TRBJ1-5 TRBV12-5 once TGTGCTAGTGCTCCCTCATCGGGTAGCAATCAGCCCCAGCATTTT CASAPSSGSNQPQHF
. TRBJ1-6 TRBV7-8 . TGTGCCAGCAGCTGGGGCAGAAATTCACCCCTCCACTTT CASSWGRNSPLHF
TRBD2 TRBJ2-1 TRBV4-1 . TGCGCCAGCAGCCAAGGACTAGCGGGGGGCAACTTGGAGCAGTTCTTC CASSQGLAGGNLEQFF
. TRBJ1-4 TRBV18 once TGTGCCAGCTCACCACCGGGCGCGAAAAAACTGTTTTTT CASSPPGAKKLFF
. TRBJ2-1 TRBV14 . TGTGCCAGCAGCCAGAGGTCCCATGAGCAGTTCTTC CASSQRSHEQFF
. TRBJ1-1 TRBV5-5 . TGTGCCAGCAGCTTGGCGCGGGGGGTAAGGACTGAAGCTTTCTTT CASSLARGVRTEAFF
. TRBJ1-1 TRBV4-1 once TGCGCCAGCAGCCAAGATCCGGGGTTGAACACTGAAGCTTTCTTT CASSQDPGLNTEAFF
. TRBJ1-4 TRBV6-5 . TGTGCCAGTCGGGTCTTTGGGAGTGAAAAACTGTTTTTT CASRVFGSEKLFF
. TRBJ2-7 TRBV19 . TGTGCCAGTAGTACGCACAGGGGGGGGTACGAGCAGTACTTC CASSTHRGGYEQYF
TRBD1 TRBJ1-4 TRBV2 . TGTGCCAGCACCTCAGGGGGCCCGAAGGAAAAACTGTTTTTT CASTSGGPKEKLFF
TRBD1 TRBJ1-4 TRBV4-1 . TGCGCCAGCAGCCAAGATAGGGACAGCCGTAATGAAAAACTGTTTTTT CASSQDRDSRNEKLFF
TRBD1 TRBJ2-3 TRBV14 few TGTGCCAGCAGCCATACGACAGGGGGCAAAGATACGCAGTATTTT CASSHTTGGKDTQYF
. TRBJ1-6 TRBV18 . TGTGCCAGCTCACCGACAGCAAGCTCCTATAATTCACCCCTCCACTTT CASSPTASSYNSPLHF
. TRBJ1-6 TRBV10-3 . TGTGCCATCAGTGAGTATGGGAGGGATAATTCACCCCTCCACTTT CAISEYGRDNSPLHF
TRBD2 TRBJ2-1 TRBV4-2 . TGTGCCAGCAGCCAAGTAGCGGGGGATGGCTACAATGAGCAGTTCTTC CASSQVAGDGYNEQFF
TRBD1 TRBJ1-5 TRBV5-5 . TGTGCCAGCAGCCGAACCCTCGACAGGGGCGATCAGCCCCAGCATTTT CASSRTLDRGDQPQHF
TRBD2 TRBJ2-7 TRBV9 . TGTGCCAGCAACCTCGGGGGGGCCTCCTACGAGCAGTACTTC CASNLGGASYEQYF
TRBD1 TRBJ2-5 TRBV7-8 once TGTGCCAGCAGCTTAGCCGGGACAGGGACGCAGACCCAGTACTTC CASSLAGTGTQTQYF
TRBD1 TRBJ2-1 TRBV6-1 . TGTGCCAGCAGTGAAAACAGGGGCAATGAGCAGTTCTTC CASSENRGNEQFF